The present entry profiles one T cell receptor beta chain with its context. Distinct nucleotide sequences in the sample also encode this CDR3. The data were obtained in a study of blood T cell repertoires in COVID-19. In the study overall: COVID-19 samples from acute and convalescent phases originated in the United States, Italy and Spain.

TCRdb's table, derived via immunoSEQ multiplex PCR, lists solely in-frame clones and lacks some. The data show 97,000 or so clones, with around nine tenths seen just once and around 3% held by the top ten. Germline CDR1 is LGHNA and CDR2 is YNFKEQ. The CDR3 has 16 residues. Trimming took off 0 bases at V and 1 base at J, with 10 bases between the two ends. The clonotype comes from a man aged 45-60 years with active or convalescent COVID-19. V is TRBV4-2 and J is TRBJ1-5; D remains unclear. Sequencing used peripheral blood. The CDR3 region has the DNA TGTGCCAGCAGCCAAGATCGAGCGGGAAGCAATCAGCCCCAGCATTTT. Translating it yields CASSQDRAGSNQPQHF.